One and the same sample provided the 24 T cell receptor beta chains below, sequenced in a study of control samples from healthy donors and cancer patients. The repertoire was sequenced with immunoSEQ multiplex PCR; TCRdb's copy has only in-frame clones and lacks some. The sample gives 100,000 to 150,000 clones, 89% of which show up once; more than 6.5% is in the top ten. Material for sequencing was PBMCs. These receptors were obtained from a man aged 45-65 years with head and neck cancer.

The chain is built from TRBV7-9 and TRBJ2-2; D may be TRBD1 (5 bases). From germline, CDR1 is SEHNR and CDR2 FQNEAQ (reference sequence). This CDR3 is built from 17 residues. Between the trimmed V and J ends, which lost 5 bases and 4 bases, there was a span of 20 bases. CDR3: CASSKKETVGRTGELFF. CDR3 bases: TGTGCCAGCAGCAAGAAGGAGACAGTGGGGCGCACCGGGGAGCTGTTTTTT.

This clone came up once. V gene TRBV6-5 combines with J gene TRBJ2-1, with 8 nucleotides matching TRBD1. With V trimmed by 1 base and J by 9 bases, 8 bases remained unmatched. CDR3 size: 15 residues. Germline CDR1 is MNHEY and CDR2 is SVGAGI. The DNA for the CDR3 is TGTGCCAGCAGTTACTTCCAGGGGGCTGTTGGTGAGCAGTTCTTC. Encoded protein: CASSYFQGAVGEQFF.

The V gene is TRBV29-1, the J gene TRBJ2-5; 9 nucleotides align to TRBD2. J gave up 4 bases and V 7 bases, and 10 bases lay outside the gene matches. CDR3 size: 14 residues. Per germline, CDR1 SQVTM and CDR2 ANQGSEA. Here the CDR3 DNA reads TGCAGCGCCCTAGGGGTAGCGGGAGTAGAGACCCAGTACTTC. Encoded protein: CSALGVAGVETQYF.

Here the CDR3 reads CASSSTGTGQGEQYF. The CDR3 region has the DNA TGTGCCAGCAGTTCAACCGGGACAGGGCAAGGGGAGCAGTACTTC. This sequence joins TRBV28 and TRBJ2-7; 9 positions match TRBD1. The CDR3 has 15 residues. Trimming cost V 4 bases and J 7 bases; bases outside gene matches: 11. CDR1 MDHEN and CDR2 SYDVKM come from the germline V gene.

The rearrangement joins TRBV18 to TRBJ2-2, with 8 bases aligning to TRBD1. V lost 5 bases and J lost 2; bases outside the gene matches: 10. Germline CDR1 and CDR2: KGHSH and LQKENI. The CDR3 totals 17 residues. CDR3 in amino acids: CASSAYPGTGNTGELFF. In DNA, the CDR3 is TGTGCCAGCTCAGCCTACCCCGGGACAGGAAACACCGGGGAGCTGTTTTTT. Full variable domain (outside the CDR3, taken from reference TRBV18 and TRBJ2-2): NAGVMQNPRHLVRRRGQEARLRCSPMKGHSHVYWYRQLPEEGLKFMVYLQKENIIDESGMPKERFSAEFPKEGPSILRIQQVVRGDSAAYFCASSAYPGTGNTGELFFGEGSRLTVL.

The V and J genes are TRBV28 and TRBJ2-1; D possibly corresponds to TRBD2 (10 bases). In germline, CDR1 is MDHEN, CDR2 SYDVKM. V was shortened by 2 bases and J by 4 bases, with 33 bases between the two germline ends. The CDR3 is 22 residues long. The CDR3 DNA reads as TGTGCCAGCAGTTTAAGGCAGGGGACAGGGCTAGCGGGAGTAATCCGATACAATGAGCAGTTCTTC. Protein sequence: CASSLRQGTGLAGVIRYNEQFF.

The chain links TRBV6-5 to TRBJ2-7, with D unclear. The ends were cut back, 1 base at V and 7 bases at J, with 20 bases in the middle. This CDR3 spans 16 amino acids. Germline values: CDR1 MNHEY, CDR2 SVGAGI. CDR3 DNA sequence: TGTGCCAGCAGTTACTATACAGATCCACCCTACGTTGAGCAGTACTTC. It encodes CASSYYTDPPYVEQYF.

The J gene is TRBJ2-5, the V gene TRBV5-1; D possibly corresponds to TRBD1 (6 bases). The germline V and J ends were trimmed by 1 base and 4 bases, with 8 bases remaining between them. CDR1 and CDR2 from the germline V gene are SGHRS and YFSETQ. The CDR3 has 13 amino acids. The CDR3 DNA reads as TGCGCCAGCAGCTTGCCAGGGGTAGAGACCCAGTACTTC. Its protein product is CASSLPGVETQYF. The whole variable domain, remainder taken from reference TRBV5-1 and TRBJ2-5, is KAGVTQTPRYLIKTRGQQVTLSCSPISGHRSVSWYQQTPGQGLQFLFEYFSETQRNKGNFPGRFSGRQFSNSRSEMNVSTLELGDSALYLCASSLPGVETQYFGPGTRLLVL.

This clone was detected once. The genes are TRBV24-1 and TRBJ2-3, with D uncertain. Germline V gene data show CDR1 as KGHDR and CDR2 as SFDVKD. CDR3 length equals 16 residues. The germline V and J ends were trimmed by 3 bases and 0 bases, with 12 bases remaining between them. CDR3 region: CATSDRATASTDTQYF. The CDR3 DNA reads as TGTGCCACCAGTGATAGAGCCACCGCTAGCACAGATACGCAGTATTTT.

This chain joins TRBV6-4 and TRBJ2-2; 7 positions match TRBD1. Losses at the gene ends were 10 bases for V and 5 bases for J; bases not matched to a gene: 10. The CDR3 consists of 14 residues. The germline V gene encodes CDR1 MRHNA and CDR2 SNTAGT. Here the CDR3 DNA reads TGTGCCACCTCGCCACAGGGGCTAACCGGGGAGCTGTTTTTT. This translates into CATSPQGLTGELFF.

The gene calls are TRBV11-2 and TRBJ2-2; D call uncertain. Germline V gene data show CDR1 as SGHAT and CDR2 as FQNNGV. Between the trimmed V and J ends, which lost 6 bases and 5 bases, there was a span of 10 bases. This CDR3 has 13 residues. The CDR3 is CASSIGSTGELFF. For the CDR3, the DNA is TGTGCCAGCAGTATAGGTAGTACCGGGGAGCTGTTTTTT.

The rearrangement uses TRBV20-1 and TRBJ2-7; no clear D gene. CDR3 size: 15 residues. The V gene lost 3 bases and the J gene lost 0 bases, with 15 bases spanning the gap. CDR1 and CDR2 from the germline V gene are DFQATT and SNEGSKA (reference sequence). The CDR3 bases are TGCAGTGCTAGTATGTTGCGGTTTAGCTCCTACGAGCAGTACTTC. Translation: CSASMLRFSSYEQYF.

This chain uses TRBV29-1 with TRBJ1-2; TRBD1 matches 8 bases. CDR3 length: 12 residues. Germline V CDR1 and CDR2: SQVTM, ANQGSEA. Losses at the gene ends were 1 base for V and 13 bases for J; bases not matched to a gene: 8. CDR3 in DNA: TGCAGCGTTGAAGCAGCAGGGGGCTTGGGCACCTTC. Translated, it gives CSVEAAGGLGTF.

This chain joins TRBV7-3 and TRBJ2-1; the match to TRBD2 covers 9 bases. The CDR3 spans 16 residues. With V trimmed by 5 bases and J by 4 bases, 9 bases remained unmatched. CDR1 is SGHTA, CDR2 FQGTGA, per germline. This CDR3 reads CASSPLAGTLYNEQFF. In nucleotides, the CDR3 is TGTGCCAGCAGCCCGCTAGCGGGGACATTATACAATGAGCAGTTCTTC.

The chain joins TRBV11-3 to TRBJ2-5, with 11 bases matching TRBD2. V shed 7 bases, J shed 2 bases, and the junction held 18 bases outside the gene matches. The germline CDR1 and CDR2 sequences are SGHNT and YENEEA. The CDR3 extends over 19 amino acids. The CDR3 DNA follows: TGTGCCAGCACCAACGACCCGGGACTAGCGGCCAGGGGGCAAGAGACCCAGTACTTC. Translated, it gives CASTNDPGLAARGQETQYF.

The V call is TRBV5-1, the J call TRBJ2-7; no reliable D call. CDR3 size: 14 residues. Germline values: CDR1 SGHRS, CDR2 YFSETQ. Trimming removed 0 bases from V and 6 bases from J, with 13 bases in between. The CDR3 region has the DNA TGCGCCAGCAGCTTGGGGGCCCCGGGTGGCGAGCAGTACTTC. This codes for CASSLGAPGGEQYF.

This chain uses TRBV18 with TRBJ1-1; 7 bases are a match to TRBD1. CDR3 size: 14 residues. CDR1 and CDR2 (germline): KGHSH, LQKENI. Trimming took 1 base from V and 1 from J; bases not matched to a gene: 0. CDR3 DNA sequence: TGTGCCAGCTCACCACAGGGGGCGAACACTGAAGCTTTCTTT. It codes for CASSPQGANTEAFF.

This clone showed up just a few times. The rearrangement uses TRBV28 and TRBJ2-7, with 9 bases lining up with TRBD1. The junction had 12 bases not matched to a gene; V was cut back by 5 bases and J by 7 bases. Germline assignment: CDR1 MDHEN and CDR2 SYDVKM. The CDR3 covers 15 residues. This CDR3 reads CASSPLTGGAHEQYF. The CDR3 DNA sequence: TGTGCCAGCAGTCCCCTGACAGGGGGTGCGCATGAGCAGTACTTC. Combining the CDR3 with reference TRBV28 and TRBJ2-7 gives the whole variable domain DVKVTQSSRYLVKRTGEKVFLECVQDMDHENMFWYRQDPGLGLRLIYFSYDVKMKEKGDIPEGYSVSREKKERFSLILESASTNQTSMYLCASSPLTGGAHEQYFGPGTRLTVT.

The chain combines TRBV6-1 with TRBJ2-5; D might be TRBD1 (5 bases). The CDR3 extends over 15 amino acids. From germline, CDR1 is MNHNS and CDR2 SASEGT. V lost 5 bases to trimming and J lost 2 bases, with 15 bases between them. In DNA form, the CDR3 reads TGTGCCAGCAGTTCCCCGAAGGCAGGGCAAGAGACCCAGTACTTC. Protein: CASSSPKAGQETQYF.

This clone has just one count. The chain joins TRBV6-6 to TRBJ1-2, with D unresolved. Germline lookup yields CDR1 MNHNY and CDR2 SVGAGI (reference sequence). The CDR3 runs to 19 residues. Trimming pared 6 bases from V and 1 base from J, leaving 27 bases between. CDR3 amino acids: CASSYNPRPRRTLNYGYTF. The DNA of the CDR3 is TGTGCCAGCAGCTACAACCCACGACCGCGGCGGACTCTTAACTATGGCTACACCTTC.

The genes are TRBV28 and TRBJ1-5; perhaps TRBD1 as D (6 bases). In germline, CDR1 is MDHEN, CDR2 SYDVKM. V dropped 3 bases and J dropped 9 bases, with 15 bases sitting between them. The CDR3 spans 14 residues. The CDR3 DNA reads TGTGCCAGCAGTTTGTATCAGGGGCCTCTGCCCCAGCATTTT. It is translated as CASSLYQGPLPQHF.

This clone was detected once. The CDR3 nucleotides read TGCGCCAGCAGCTCCAGGGGTGGCAACTATGGCTACACCTTC. Residues: CASSSRGGNYGYTF. The chain carries TRBV5-1 and TRBJ1-2; D may be TRBD1 (6 bases). Per the germline V gene, CDR1 is SGHRS and CDR2 is YFSETQ. CDR3 length equals 14 residues. The V and J ends lost 3 bases and 2 bases respectively, with 11 bases between them.

This clone was seen just once. As DNA, the CDR3 is TGCAGCGTTCTAGCGGGTCGCGTGAACACCGGGGAGCTGTTTTTT. It encodes CSVLAGRVNTGELFF. The chain has TRBV29-1 and TRBJ2-2; 8 bases align to TRBD2. The ends lost 5 bases at V and 1 base at J; junction bases unmatched: 6. The CDR3 has 15 residues. Germline loops: CDR1 SQVTM, CDR2 ANQGSEA.

The rearrangement joins TRBV9 to TRBJ2-1, with D hard to call. Trimming shortened V by 2 bases and J by 10 bases, and 16 bases separated the two germline ends. The length of the CDR3 is 14 residues. The germline V gene encodes CDR1 SGDLS and CDR2 YYNGEE. In DNA, the CDR3 is TGTGCCAGCAGCGTTCGTCCCTCTTTTAGGGAGCAGTTCTTC. Translating it yields CASSVRPSFREQFF.